The 15 T cell receptor beta chains below were found in one sample sequenced in a study of CD8+CD57+ T cells in acquired aplastic anemia. CDR3 and TCR beta VDJ profiling relied on a genomic DNA template. MiXCR, run by TCRdb on the reads, gives a single entry per CDR3 protein. The sample includes around 140,000 distinct CDR3 sequences, about 40% of them seen just once. Material: sorted CD4+, CD8+, or CD8+CD57+ T cells (not recorded which) from PBMCs. These receptors were taken from a human donor in good health, serving as a control.

In its sample, this clonotype was seen a few times. The chain has TRBV19 and TRBJ2-2; TRBD2 matches 7 bases. Trimming removed 6 bases from V and 2 bases from J; junction bases left unmatched: 6. The CDR3 has 15 residues. Germline CDR1 is LNHDA and CDR2 is SQIVND (reference sequence). CDR3 in amino acids: CASRDLAANTGELFF. CDR3 DNA: TGTGCCAGTAGAGACCTAGCGGCAAACACCGGGGAGCTGTTTTTT.

The chain is built from TRBV10-3 and TRBJ1-2, with D perhaps TRBD1 (6 bases). Trimming took 10 bases from V and 3 from J, leaving 15 bases between them. This CDR3 is 13 amino acids long. The germline V gene has CDR1 ENHRY and CDR2 SYGVKD. CDR3: CASSHREDYGYTF. As DNA, the CDR3 is TGTGCCAGCAGCCACAGGGAGGACTATGGCTACACCTTC.

The CDR3: CASSARGSAETQYF. In nucleotides, the CDR3 is TGTGCCAGCAGTGCCAGGGGATCCGCCGAGACCCAGTACTTC. The chain couples TRBV27 to TRBJ2-5; weak D call: TRBD1 (6 bases). The ends were cut back, 5 bases at V and 5 bases at J, with 15 bases in the middle. From germline, CDR1 is MNHEY and CDR2 SMNVEV (reference sequence). CDR3 length: 14 amino acids.

The V gene is TRBV12-3 or TRBV12-4, the J gene TRBJ2-5, with 8 bases matching TRBD2. The last part of the DNA fits TRBJ2-7 better; the J call may be wrong. This CDR3 has 15 residues. The CDR3 coding sequence is TGTGCCAGCAGTGGGACTAGTTTTCCCGGATACGAGCAGTACTTC. Its protein is CASSGTSFPGYEQYF.

This clonotype was counted at least ten times. The V gene is TRBV6-1, the J gene TRBJ2-1; D possibly corresponds to TRBD2 (6 bases). This CDR3 is built from 15 residues. The V end lost 5 bases, the J end lost 3 bases, and 14 bases lay between the germline ends. The germline CDR1 and CDR2 sequences are MNHNS and SASEGT. In DNA form, the CDR3 reads TGTGCCAGCAGTACTAGCCAAGTCCGCTACAATGAGCAGTTCTTC. It yields the protein CASSTSQVRYNEQFF.

This clonotype was recorded many times. This chain connects TRBV5-1 to TRBJ1-1; TRBD1 matches at 7 bases. The germline CDR1 and CDR2 sequences are SGHRS and YFSETQ. J gave up 0 bases and V 5 bases, and 10 bases lay outside the gene matches. CDR3 length equals 16 residues. CDR3 sequence (DNA): TGCGCCAGCAGTCCCCGACAGGGTACCATGAACACTGAAGCTTTCTTT. Translation gives CASSPRQGTMNTEAFF.

Notes on this clonotype: This may be a read error: a much more frequent sequence differs by one nucleotide. The gene calls are TRBV30 and TRBJ2-7, with unresolved D. CDR1 is GTSNPN and CDR2 is SVGIG in the germline V gene (reference sequence). The CDR3 spans 13 residues. CDR3 loop: CAWSSGNWYEQHF. The CDR3 DNA sequence: TGTGCCTGGAGTTCCGGTAATTGGTACGAGCAGCACTTC.

This clonotype turned up a few times. The chain links TRBV18 to TRBJ1-1, with D unclear. The germline V gene has CDR1 KGHSH and CDR2 LQKENI. Trimming cost V 0 bases and J 3 bases, with 5 bases left between them. The length of the CDR3 is 13 residues. As DNA, the CDR3 is TGTGCCAGCTCACCACCATGGGACACTGAAGCTTTCTTT. Translated: CASSPPWDTEAFF.

This clonotype showed up just a few times. This chain links TRBV29-1 with TRBJ1-2; D is unclear. Looked up from germline, CDR1 is SQVTM and CDR2 is ANQGSEA. CDR3 size: 12 residues. Trimming pared 7 bases from V and 0 bases from J, leaving 9 bases between. CDR3 region: CSGGYSNYGYTF. In DNA form, the CDR3 reads TGCAGCGGCGGCTATTCTAACTATGGCTACACCTTC.

The chain links TRBV2 to TRBJ2-2; D possibly uses TRBD1 or TRBD2 (5 bases each). The length of the CDR3 is 14 residues. CDR1 and CDR2 (germline): SNHLY, FYNNEI. The V end lost 7 bases, the J end lost 0 bases, and 9 bases lay between the germline ends. The CDR3 nucleotides read TGTGCCAGCATGGGGACCGCGAACACCGGGGAGCTGTTTTTT. Its protein is CASMGTANTGELFF.

Ten or more counts support this clonotype. The chain recombines TRBV6-1 with TRBJ1-6; D ambiguous. The CDR3 runs to 13 residues. The germline V gene has CDR1 MNHNS and CDR2 SASEGT. Trimming cost V 10 bases and J 0 bases, with 7 bases left between them. CDR3 in DNA: TGTGCCACCTACATCTCCTATAATTCACCCCTCCACTTT. It translates to CATYISYNSPLHF.

This clonotype was seen many times. J is TRBJ1-6 and V is TRBV10-1, with D perhaps TRBD1 (5 bases). CDR3 size: 13 residues. Germline V CDR1 and CDR2: WNHNN, SYGVQD (reference sequence). Trimming removed 6 bases at V and 10 bases at J, with 13 bases between. DNA of the CDR3: TGCGCCAGCAGGCGAGGGGTCCCCTCACCCCTCCACTTT. This encodes CASRRGVPSPLHF.

There are many counts of this clonotype. The rearrangement links TRBV6-1 to TRBJ1-6; 7 nucleotides match TRBD1. The V segment lost 7 bases and the J segment 7 bases; nucleotides outside the gene matches: 4. The length of the CDR3 is 13 residues. Germline-derived CDR1 and CDR2 are MNHNS and SASEGT. The CDR3 protein is CASIRDSNSPLHF. The CDR3, as DNA: TGTGCCAGCATAAGGGACAGCAATTCACCCCTCCACTTT.

This clonotype was seen ten or more times. The rearrangement links TRBV3-1 to TRBJ2-3; 12 bases match TRBD2. V gave up 4 bases and J gave up 10 bases; unmatched junction bases: 6. This CDR3 has 14 residues. The germline V gene encodes CDR1 LGHDT and CDR2 YNNKEL (reference sequence). Here the CDR3 DNA reads TGTGCCAGCAGCCCCCGACTAGCGGGAGTGGCGCAGTATTTT. Its protein is CASSPRLAGVAQYF.

The gene calls are TRBV3-1 and TRBJ1-2; TRBD1 matches 8 bases. The CDR3 sequence is 16 residues long. Germline CDR1 and CDR2: LGHDT and YNNKEL (reference sequence). Germline trimming cut 4 bases from V and 4 bases from J; bases unmatched to any gene: 11. In DNA, the CDR3 is TGTGCCAGCAGCCCGGACAGGGCCAGGCTAGCCTATGGCTACACCTTC. This gives the protein CASSPDRARLAYGYTF.